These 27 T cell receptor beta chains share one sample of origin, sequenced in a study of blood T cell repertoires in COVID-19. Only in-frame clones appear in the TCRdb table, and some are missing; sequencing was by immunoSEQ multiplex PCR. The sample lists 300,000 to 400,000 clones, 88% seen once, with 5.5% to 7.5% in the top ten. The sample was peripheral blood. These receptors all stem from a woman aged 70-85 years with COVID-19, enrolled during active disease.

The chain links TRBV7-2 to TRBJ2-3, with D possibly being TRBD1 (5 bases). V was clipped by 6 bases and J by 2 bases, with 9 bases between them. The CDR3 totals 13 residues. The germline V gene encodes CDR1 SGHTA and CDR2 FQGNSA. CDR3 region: CASSSGNTDTQYF. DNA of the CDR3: TGTGCCAGCAGTTCAGGGAACACAGATACGCAGTATTTT.

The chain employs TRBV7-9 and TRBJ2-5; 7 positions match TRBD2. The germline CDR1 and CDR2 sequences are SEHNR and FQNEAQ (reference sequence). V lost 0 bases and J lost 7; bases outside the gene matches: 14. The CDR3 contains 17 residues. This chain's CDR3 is CASSLAPPGTKEVTQYF. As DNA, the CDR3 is TGTGCCAGCAGCTTAGCTCCACCCGGGACTAAAGAGGTGACCCAGTACTTC.

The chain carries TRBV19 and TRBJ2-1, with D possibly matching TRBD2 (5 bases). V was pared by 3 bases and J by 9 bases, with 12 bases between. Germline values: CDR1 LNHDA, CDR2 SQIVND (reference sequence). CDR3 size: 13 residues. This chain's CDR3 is CASSITQEAEQFF. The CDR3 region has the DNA TGTGCCAGTAGTATTACGCAGGAGGCTGAGCAGTTCTTC.

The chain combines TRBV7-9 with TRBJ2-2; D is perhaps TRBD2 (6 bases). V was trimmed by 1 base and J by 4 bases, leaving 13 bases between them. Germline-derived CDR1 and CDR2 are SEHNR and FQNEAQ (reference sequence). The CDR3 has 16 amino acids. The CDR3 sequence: CASSLGPRGTTGELFF. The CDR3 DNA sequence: TGTGCCAGCAGCTTAGGTCCTCGGGGGACCACCGGGGAGCTGTTTTTT. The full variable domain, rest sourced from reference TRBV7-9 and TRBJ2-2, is DTGVSQNPRHKITKRGQNVTFRCDPISEHNRLYWYRQTLGQGPEFLTYFQNEAQLEKSRLLSDRFSAERPKGSFSTLEIQRTEQGDSAMYLCASSLGPRGTTGELFFGEGSRLTVL.

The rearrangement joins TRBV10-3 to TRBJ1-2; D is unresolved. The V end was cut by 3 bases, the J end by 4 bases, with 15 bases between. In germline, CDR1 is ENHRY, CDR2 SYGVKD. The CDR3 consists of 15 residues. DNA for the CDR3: TGTGCCATCAGTGATATATATGGAGGCGGCTATGGCTACACCTTC. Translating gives CAISDIYGGGYGYTF.

The CDR3 reads CASSKAVTGYEQYF. In DNA, the CDR3 is TGTGCCAGCAGCAAAGCGGTCACAGGGTACGAGCAGTACTTC. J is TRBJ2-7 and V is TRBV21-1; TRBD1, the table's D call, was not compared with the DNA. TRBV21-1 is deemed a pseudogene. This CDR3 is 14 amino acids long.

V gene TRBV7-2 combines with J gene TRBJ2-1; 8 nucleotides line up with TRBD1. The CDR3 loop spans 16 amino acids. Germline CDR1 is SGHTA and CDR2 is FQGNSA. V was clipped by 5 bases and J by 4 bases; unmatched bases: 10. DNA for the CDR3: TGTGCCAGCAGCCCCGCCGACAGGGGTGCGTACAATGAGCAGTTCTTC. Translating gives CASSPADRGAYNEQFF. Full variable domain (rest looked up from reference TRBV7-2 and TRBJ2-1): GAGVSQSPSNKVTEKGKDVELRCDPISGHTALYWYRQSLGQGLEFLIYFQGNSAPDKSGLPSDRFSAERTGGSVSTLTIQRTQQEDSAVYLCASSPADRGAYNEQFFGPGTRLTVL.

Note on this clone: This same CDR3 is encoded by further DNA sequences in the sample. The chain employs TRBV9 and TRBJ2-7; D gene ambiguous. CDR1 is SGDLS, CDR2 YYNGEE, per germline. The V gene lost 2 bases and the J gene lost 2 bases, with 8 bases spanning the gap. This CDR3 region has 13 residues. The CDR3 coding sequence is TGTGCCAGCAGCGTGGGCCTGGCCTACGAGCAGTACTTC. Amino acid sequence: CASSVGLAYEQYF.

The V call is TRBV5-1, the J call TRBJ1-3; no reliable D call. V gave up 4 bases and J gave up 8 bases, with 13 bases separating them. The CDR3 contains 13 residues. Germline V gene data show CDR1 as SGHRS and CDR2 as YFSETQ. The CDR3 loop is CASSPDTLDTIYF. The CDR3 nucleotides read TGCGCCAGCAGCCCCGACACGCTGGACACCATATATTTT.

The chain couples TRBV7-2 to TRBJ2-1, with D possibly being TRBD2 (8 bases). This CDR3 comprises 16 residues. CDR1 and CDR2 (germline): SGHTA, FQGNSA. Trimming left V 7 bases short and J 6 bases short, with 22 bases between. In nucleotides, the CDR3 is TGTGCCAGCATCAGTAGCGGGACAGACCCCTTCAATGAGCAGTTCTTC. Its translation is CASISSGTDPFNEQFF. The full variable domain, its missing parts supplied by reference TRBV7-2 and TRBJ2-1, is GAGVSQSPSNKVTEKGKDVELRCDPISGHTALYWYRQSLGQGLEFLIYFQGNSAPDKSGLPSDRFSAERTGGSVSTLTIQRTQQEDSAVYLCASISSGTDPFNEQFFGPGTRLTVL.

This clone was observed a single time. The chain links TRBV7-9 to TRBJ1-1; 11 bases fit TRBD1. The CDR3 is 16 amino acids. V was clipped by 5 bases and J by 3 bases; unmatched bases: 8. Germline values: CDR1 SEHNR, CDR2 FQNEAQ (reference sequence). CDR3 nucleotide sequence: TGTGCCAGCAGCCCCTCGGACAGGGGGCGGTACACTGAAGCTTTCTTT. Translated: CASSPSDRGRYTEAFF.

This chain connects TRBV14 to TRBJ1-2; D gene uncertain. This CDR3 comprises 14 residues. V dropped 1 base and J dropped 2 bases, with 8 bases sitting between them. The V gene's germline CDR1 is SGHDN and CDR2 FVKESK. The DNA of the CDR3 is TGTGCCAGCAGCCAAGCTCCGGGGAACTATGGCTACACCTTC. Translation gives CASSQAPGNYGYTF.

The DNA of the CDR3 is TGTGCCAGCAGCTTGGTAGCTGGGACAGGGTACGGTCAGCCCCAGCATTTT. Translation: CASSLVAGTGYGQPQHF. The rearrangement joins TRBV5-8 to TRBJ1-5; 9 bases map to TRBD1. Trimming removed 0 bases from V and 6 bases from J; junction bases left unmatched: 10. This CDR3 has 17 residues. Germline lookup yields CDR1 SGHTS and CDR2 YDEGEE.

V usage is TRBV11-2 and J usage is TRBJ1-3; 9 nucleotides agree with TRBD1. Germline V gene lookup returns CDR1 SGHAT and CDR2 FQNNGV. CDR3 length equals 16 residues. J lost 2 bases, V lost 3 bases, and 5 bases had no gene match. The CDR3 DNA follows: TGTGCCAGCAGCTTGGACAGGGGATCTGCTGGAAACACCATATATTTT. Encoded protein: CASSLDRGSAGNTIYF.

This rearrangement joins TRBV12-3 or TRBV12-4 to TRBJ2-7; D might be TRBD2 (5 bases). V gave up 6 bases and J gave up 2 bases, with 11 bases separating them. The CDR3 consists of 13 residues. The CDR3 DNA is TGTGCCAGCAGAAGGACTGAAACCTACGAGCAGTACTTC. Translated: CASRRTETYEQYF.

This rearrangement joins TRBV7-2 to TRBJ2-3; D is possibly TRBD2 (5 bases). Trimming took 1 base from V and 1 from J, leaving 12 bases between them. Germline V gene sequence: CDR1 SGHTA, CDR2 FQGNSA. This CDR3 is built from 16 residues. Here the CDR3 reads CASSLVIDSGTDTQYF. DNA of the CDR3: TGTGCCAGCAGCTTAGTGATAGATAGCGGCACAGATACGCAGTATTTT.

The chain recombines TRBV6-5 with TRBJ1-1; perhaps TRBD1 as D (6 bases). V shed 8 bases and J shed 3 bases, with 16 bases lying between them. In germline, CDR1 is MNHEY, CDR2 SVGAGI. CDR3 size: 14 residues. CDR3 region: CASLLRGGDTEAFF. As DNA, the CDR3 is TGTGCCAGCCTCCTCAGGGGAGGGGACACTGAAGCTTTCTTT.

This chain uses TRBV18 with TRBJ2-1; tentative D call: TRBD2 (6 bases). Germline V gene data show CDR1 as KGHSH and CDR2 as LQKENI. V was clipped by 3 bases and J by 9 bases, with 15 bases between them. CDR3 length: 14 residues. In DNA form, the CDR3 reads TGTGCCAGCTCACCGGGCATCAGCGGGCTTGAGCAGTTCTTC. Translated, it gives CASSPGISGLEQFF. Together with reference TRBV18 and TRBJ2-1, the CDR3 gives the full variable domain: NAGVMQNPRHLVRRRGQEARLRCSPMKGHSHVYWYRQLPEEGLKFMVYLQKENIIDESGMPKERFSAEFPKEGPSILRIQQVVRGDSAAYFCASSPGISGLEQFFGPGTRLTVL.

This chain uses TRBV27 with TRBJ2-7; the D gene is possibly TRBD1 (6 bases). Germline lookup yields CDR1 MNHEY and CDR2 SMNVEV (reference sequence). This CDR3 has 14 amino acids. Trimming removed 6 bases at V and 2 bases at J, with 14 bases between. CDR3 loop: CASRAGTRPYEQYF. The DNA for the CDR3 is TGTGCCAGCAGGGCCGGGACACGTCCCTACGAGCAGTACTTC.

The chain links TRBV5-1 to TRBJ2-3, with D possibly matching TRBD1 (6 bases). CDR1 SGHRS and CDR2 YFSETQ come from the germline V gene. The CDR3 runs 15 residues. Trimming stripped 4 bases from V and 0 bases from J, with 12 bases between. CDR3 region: CASSEGHRSTDTQYF. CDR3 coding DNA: TGCGCCAGCAGCGAGGGACACCGAAGCACAGATACGCAGTATTTT.

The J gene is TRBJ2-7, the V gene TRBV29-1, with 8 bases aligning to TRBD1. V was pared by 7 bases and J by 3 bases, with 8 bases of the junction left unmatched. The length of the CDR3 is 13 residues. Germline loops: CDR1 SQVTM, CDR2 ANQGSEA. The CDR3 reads CSAEGTGHYEQYF. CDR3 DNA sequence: TGCAGCGCCGAAGGGACAGGTCACTACGAGCAGTACTTC.

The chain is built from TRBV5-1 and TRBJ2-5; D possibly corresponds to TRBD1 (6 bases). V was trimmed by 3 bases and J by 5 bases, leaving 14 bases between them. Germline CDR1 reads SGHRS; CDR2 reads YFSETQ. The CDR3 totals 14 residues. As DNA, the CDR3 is TGCGCCAGCAGCTCCCCGGACAGAACCGAGACCCAGTACTTC. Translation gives CASSSPDRTETQYF.

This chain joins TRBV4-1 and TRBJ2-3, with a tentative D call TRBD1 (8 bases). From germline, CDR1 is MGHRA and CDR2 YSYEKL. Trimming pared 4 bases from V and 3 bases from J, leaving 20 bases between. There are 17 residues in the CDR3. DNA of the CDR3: TGCGCCAGCAGCCCATATGCGACAGGGGAGGGGACAGATACGCAGTATTTT. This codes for CASSPYATGEGTDTQYF.

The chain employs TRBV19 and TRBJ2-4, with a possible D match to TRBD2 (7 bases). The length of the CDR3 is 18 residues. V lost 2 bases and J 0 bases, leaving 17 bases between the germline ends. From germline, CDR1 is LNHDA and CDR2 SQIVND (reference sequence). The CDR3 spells CASSISPRGLLAKNIQYF. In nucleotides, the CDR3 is TGTGCCAGTAGTATATCCCCGCGGGGGCTGTTAGCCAAAAACATTCAGTACTTC.

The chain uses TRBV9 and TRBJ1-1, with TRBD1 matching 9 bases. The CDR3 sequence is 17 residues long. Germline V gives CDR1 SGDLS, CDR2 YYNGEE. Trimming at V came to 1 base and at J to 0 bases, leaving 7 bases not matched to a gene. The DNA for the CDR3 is TGTGCCAGCAGCGTAACTACAGGGGGCAACGTGAACACTGAAGCTTTCTTT. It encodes CASSVTTGGNVNTEAFF.

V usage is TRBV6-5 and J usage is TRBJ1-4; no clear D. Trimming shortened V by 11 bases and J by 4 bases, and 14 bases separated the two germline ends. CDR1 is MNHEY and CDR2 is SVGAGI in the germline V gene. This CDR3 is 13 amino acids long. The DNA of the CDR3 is TGTGCCTCCGGGTACACTTATAATGAAAAACTGTTTTTT. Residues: CASGYTYNEKLFF.

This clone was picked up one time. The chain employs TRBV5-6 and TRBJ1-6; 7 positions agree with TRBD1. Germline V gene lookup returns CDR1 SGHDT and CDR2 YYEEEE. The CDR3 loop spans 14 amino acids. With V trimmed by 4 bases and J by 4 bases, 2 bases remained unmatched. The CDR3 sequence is CASSAGQYNSPLHF. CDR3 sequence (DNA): TGTGCCAGCAGCGCGGGACAGTATAATTCACCCCTCCACTTT.